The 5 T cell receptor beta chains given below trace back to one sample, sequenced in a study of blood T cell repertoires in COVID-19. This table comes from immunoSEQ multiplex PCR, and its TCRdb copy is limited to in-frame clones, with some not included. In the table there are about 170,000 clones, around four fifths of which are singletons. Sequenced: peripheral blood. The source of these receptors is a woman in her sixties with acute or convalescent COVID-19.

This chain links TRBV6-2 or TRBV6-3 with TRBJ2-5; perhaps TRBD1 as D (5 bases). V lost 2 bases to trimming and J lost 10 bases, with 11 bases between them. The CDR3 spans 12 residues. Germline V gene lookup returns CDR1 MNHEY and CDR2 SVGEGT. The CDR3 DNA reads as TGTGCCAGCAGTTACGGAGCAGGGATCCAGTACTTC. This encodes CASSYGAGIQYF.

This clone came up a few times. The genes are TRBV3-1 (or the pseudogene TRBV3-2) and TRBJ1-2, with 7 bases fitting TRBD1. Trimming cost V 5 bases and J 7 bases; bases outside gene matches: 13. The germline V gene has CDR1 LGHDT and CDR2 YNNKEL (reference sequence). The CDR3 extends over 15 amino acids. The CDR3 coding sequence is TGTGCCAGCAGCTTTATGGGTAGGGGGCGAGGTGGCTACACCTTC. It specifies CASSFMGRGRGGYTF.

The DNA of the CDR3 is TGTGCTAGTGGTTTGGGCCCCAGTTCTGGAAACACCATATATTTT. As protein: CASGLGPSSGNTIYF. The chain uses TRBV12-5 and TRBJ1-3; no reliable D call. The V gene lost 1 base and the J gene lost 1 base, with 8 bases spanning the gap. CDR1 is LGHNT and CDR2 is FRNRAP in the germline V gene. The CDR3 has 15 residues.

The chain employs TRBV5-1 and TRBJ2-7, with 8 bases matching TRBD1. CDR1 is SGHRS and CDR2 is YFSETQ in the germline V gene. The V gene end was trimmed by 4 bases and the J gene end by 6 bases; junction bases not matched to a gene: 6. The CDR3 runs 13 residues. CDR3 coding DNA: TGCGCCAGCAGCCCGGACAGGGTTCGCGAGCAGTACTTC. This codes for CASSPDRVREQYF.

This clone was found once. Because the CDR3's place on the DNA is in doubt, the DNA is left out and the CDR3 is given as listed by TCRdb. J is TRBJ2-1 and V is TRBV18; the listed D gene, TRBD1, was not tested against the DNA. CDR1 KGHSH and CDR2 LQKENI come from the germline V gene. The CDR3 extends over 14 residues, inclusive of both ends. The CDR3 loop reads CASSPSVGLGTDFF.